This TCR beta chain comes out of a study of OX40 agonist ivuxolimab in advanced cancers. Turning to the study itself: At doses from 0.01 to 10 mg/kg, patients were given intravenous ivuxolimab every 2 weeks.

Comments on this clone: Its antigen is unknown.

Study conclusions and caveats: By week 6 at 0.1 to 3.0 mg/kg, blood CD4+ and CD8+ T cells had expanded clonally.

TCRdb keeps only in-frame clones here, not all; method: immunoSEQ multiplex PCR. The sample consists of 95,000 or so clones, about 90% of them appearing once. Germline values: CDR1 SGDLS, CDR2 YYNGEE. The V gene lost 0 bases and the J gene lost 0 bases, with 9 bases spanning the gap. This CDR3 region has 16 residues. The sequenced sample was CD4+ or CD8+ T cells sorted from blood, obtained in a trial of the OX40 agonist ivuxolimab. The chain is built from TRBV9 and TRBJ2-2; possibly TRBD2 for D (7 bases). This sequence originates from an adult with an advanced solid tumor such as melanoma, head and neck, liver or kidney cancer. CDR3 DNA: TGTGCCAGCAGCGTAGCGGGGGGCGCGAACACCGGGGAGCTGTTTTTT. Translated: CASSVAGGANTGELFF. The full variable domain, in which reference TRBV9 and TRBJ2-2 provide the parts outside the CDR3, is DSGVTQTPKHLITATGQRVTLRCSPRSGDLSVYWYQQSLDQGLQFLIQYYNGEERAKGNILERFSAQQFPDLHSELNLSSLELGDSALYFCASSVAGGANTGELFFGEGSRLTVL.